Below, 15 T cell receptor beta chains from the same sample are listed, as sequenced in a study of post-analysis software for immune sequencing data. Study results and caveats: Four to six TRBV segments were more frequent in patients than controls; TRBV5-6, TRBV5-1 and TRBV20-1 belonged to this group.

cDNA libraries for TCR beta contained unique molecular identifiers. From the PCR reads, TCRdb called clonotypes with MiXCR, one entry per CDR3 protein. The table has hundreds of thousands of distinct CDR3 sequences, approximately 60% seen once; the top ten hold over 9%. Their antigen targets remain unknown. The sequenced sample consisted of blood. Source of these receptors: a girl aged 2-10 years with multiple sclerosis.

The chain combines TRBV20-1 with TRBJ2-4; TRBD2 agrees at 13 bases. The CDR3 extends over 17 amino acids. In germline, CDR1 is DFQATT, CDR2 SNEGSKA (reference sequence). V was clipped by 4 bases and J by 1 base; unmatched bases: 7. The CDR3 reads CSAMGLAGSLAKNIQYF. CDR3 DNA sequence: TGCAGTGCTATGGGACTAGCGGGATCACTTGCCAAAAACATTCAGTACTTC.

V usage is TRBV7-2 and J usage is TRBJ1-2; 10 bases agree with TRBD1. This CDR3 is 16 amino acids long. Germline CDR1 is SGHTA and CDR2 is FQGNSA. Trimming at V came to 4 bases and at J to 7 bases, leaving 12 bases not matched to a gene. CDR3 in DNA: TGTGCCAGCAGCTATCAGGGACAGGGGTTTCATGGTGGCTACACCTTC. Protein sequence: CASSYQGQGFHGGYTF.

J is TRBJ2-1 and V is TRBV11-2; no definite D call. The CDR3 is 14 amino acids. The germline CDR1 and CDR2 sequences are SGHAT and FQNNGV. Trimming stripped 0 bases from V and 5 bases from J, with 8 bases between. The CDR3 region has the DNA TGTGCCAGCAGCTTAGATCGAACCGACAATGAGCAGTTCTTC. It codes for CASSLDRTDNEQFF.

The CDR3: CATNRDKVQNIQYF. CDR3 nucleotides: TGTGCCACCAACCGGGACAAAGTACAAAACATTCAGTACTTC. The chain uses TRBV10-3 and TRBJ2-4; TRBD1 is a possible D gene (6 bases). Looked up from germline, CDR1 is ENHRY and CDR2 is SYGVKD. The CDR3 loop spans 14 amino acids. Trimming removed 10 bases at V and 5 bases at J, with 18 bases between.

The rearrangement links TRBV7-9 to TRBJ2-1, with TRBD2 as a possible D gene (5 bases). The CDR3 runs to 16 residues. V was cut by 2 bases and J by 5 bases, with 16 bases left in between. CDR1 is SEHNR, CDR2 FQNEAQ, per germline (reference sequence). Here the CDR3 reads CASSLRGSQAHNEQFF. In DNA, the CDR3 is TGTGCCAGCAGCTTAAGAGGGAGTCAGGCCCACAATGAGCAGTTCTTC. Full variable domain (rest looked up from reference TRBV7-9 and TRBJ2-1): DTGVSQNPRHKITKRGQNVTFRCDPISEHNRLYWYRQTLGQGPEFLTYFQNEAQLEKSRLLSDRFSAERPKGSFSTLEIQRTEQGDSAMYLCASSLRGSQAHNEQFFGPGTRLTVL.

The rearrangement joins TRBV20-1 to TRBJ2-1; either TRBD1 or TRBD2 may fit D (6 bases each). Trimming took 1 base from V and 5 from J, leaving 12 bases between them. The germline CDR1 and CDR2 sequences are DFQATT and SNEGSKA (reference sequence). This CDR3 spans 14 amino acids. The DNA for the CDR3 is TGCAGTGCTAGAGTTACGGGGGCCCACAATGAGCAGTTCTTC. This translates into CSARVTGAHNEQFF.

This chain joins TRBV5-5 and TRBJ2-5; D not resolved. Trimming took 4 bases from V and 4 from J, leaving 11 bases between them. The CDR3 loop spans 13 amino acids. Per the germline V gene, CDR1 is SGHKS and CDR2 is YYEKEE (reference sequence). The CDR3 reads CASSHLGRETQYF. The CDR3 bases are TGTGCCAGCAGCCATTTGGGTAGAGAGACCCAGTACTTC.

The CDR3 reads CASSYPTTVNTEAFF. DNA for the CDR3: TGTGCCAGCAGTTACCCGACGACAGTGAACACTGAAGCTTTCTTT. The chain uses TRBV6-2 or TRBV6-3 and TRBJ1-1, with D possibly matching TRBD1 (5 bases). Germline V gives CDR1 MNHEY, CDR2 SVGEGT. Trimming pared 2 bases from V and 0 bases from J, leaving 10 bases between. This CDR3 spans 15 amino acids.

This clonotype was recorded a few times. V is TRBV20-1 and J is TRBJ1-5, with D perhaps TRBD1 (5 bases). This CDR3 has 16 residues. V was trimmed by 0 bases and J by 7 bases, leaving 19 bases between them. The germline V gene encodes CDR1 DFQATT and CDR2 SNEGSKA (reference sequence). The CDR3 here is CSARDEVRQGPQPQHF. CDR3 DNA: TGCAGTGCTAGAGATGAGGTTCGGCAGGGTCCCCAGCCCCAGCATTTT.

The chain employs TRBV7-9 and TRBJ2-1, with a weak D call TRBD1 (6 bases). V was cut by 7 bases and J by 0 bases, with 10 bases left in between. The CDR3 runs 14 residues. Germline CDR1 is SEHNR and CDR2 is FQNEAQ (reference sequence). The CDR3 sequence: CASTDRYSYNEQFF. The CDR3 DNA reads TGTGCCAGCACAGACAGGTACTCCTACAATGAGCAGTTCTTC.

V is TRBV3-1 and J is TRBJ1-6, with D unclear. The V gene's germline CDR1 is LGHDT and CDR2 YNNKEL (reference sequence). Trimming removed 4 bases from V and 6 bases from J, with 7 bases in between. The CDR3 has 13 residues. CDR3 sequence (DNA): TGTGCCAGCAGCCTCGGCAGTAATTCACCCCTCCACTTT. Protein product: CASSLGSNSPLHF.

The chain carries TRBV9 and TRBJ1-4; D not certain. Germline CDR1 reads SGDLS; CDR2 reads YYNGEE. V lost 0 bases and J lost 3, with 12 bases in between. This CDR3 is 16 amino acids long. This CDR3 is CASSVEGYLANEKLFF. CDR3 nucleotides: TGTGCCAGCAGCGTAGAAGGGTATCTCGCTAATGAAAAACTGTTTTTT.

The V call is TRBV18, the J call TRBJ2-7; TRBD1 matches 10 bases. The V gene end was trimmed by 3 bases and the J gene end by 3 bases; junction bases not matched to a gene: 5. The CDR3 is 15 amino acids. Germline values: CDR1 KGHSH, CDR2 LQKENI. The CDR3 sequence is CASSPTGTGDYEQYF. CDR3 bases: TGTGCCAGCTCACCGACAGGGACAGGGGACTACGAGCAGTACTTC.

This clonotype was counted a few times. The rearrangement uses TRBV25-1 and TRBJ1-1, with D unresolved. V gave up 3 bases and J gave up 8 bases, with 25 bases separating them. This CDR3 spans 17 amino acids. From germline, CDR1 is MGHDK and CDR2 SYGVNS. The CDR3 region is CASSDTRWVRRTSEAFF. The CDR3, as DNA: TGTGCCAGCAGTGACACCAGGTGGGTCAGGAGAACTTCGGAAGCTTTCTTT.

Only a few counts were recorded for this clonotype. The chain uses TRBV9 and TRBJ2-1; 8 bases fit TRBD2. Germline CDR1 and CDR2: SGDLS and YYNGEE. Trimming took 0 bases from V and 5 from J; bases not matched to a gene: 1. This CDR3 has 14 amino acids. This chain's CDR3 is CASSVAGGNNEQFF. The CDR3 DNA follows: TGTGCCAGCAGCGTAGCGGGAGGGAACAATGAGCAGTTCTTC.